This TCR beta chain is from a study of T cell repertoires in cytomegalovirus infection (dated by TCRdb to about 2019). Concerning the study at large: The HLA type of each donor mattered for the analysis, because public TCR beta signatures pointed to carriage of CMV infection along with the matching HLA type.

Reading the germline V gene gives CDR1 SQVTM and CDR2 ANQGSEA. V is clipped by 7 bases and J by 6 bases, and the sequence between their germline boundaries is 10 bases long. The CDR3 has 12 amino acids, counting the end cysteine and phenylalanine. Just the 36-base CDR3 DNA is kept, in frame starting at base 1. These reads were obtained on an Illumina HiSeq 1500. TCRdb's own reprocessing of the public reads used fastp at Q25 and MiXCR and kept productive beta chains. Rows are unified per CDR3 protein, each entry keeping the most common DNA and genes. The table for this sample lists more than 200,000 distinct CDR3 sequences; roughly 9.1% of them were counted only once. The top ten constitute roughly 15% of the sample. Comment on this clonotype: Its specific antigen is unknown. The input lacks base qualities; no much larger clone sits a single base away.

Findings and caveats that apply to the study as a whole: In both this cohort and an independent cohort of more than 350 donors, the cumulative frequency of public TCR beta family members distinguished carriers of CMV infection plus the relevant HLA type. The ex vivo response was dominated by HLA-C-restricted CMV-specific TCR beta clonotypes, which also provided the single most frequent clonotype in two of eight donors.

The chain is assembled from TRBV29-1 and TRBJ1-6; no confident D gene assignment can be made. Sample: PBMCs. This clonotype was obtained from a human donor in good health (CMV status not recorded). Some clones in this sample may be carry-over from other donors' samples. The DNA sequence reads TGCAGCGCATCGGACGGTAATTCACCCCTCCACTTT. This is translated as CSASDGNSPLHF.